Below, 27 T cell receptor beta chains from the same sample are listed, as sequenced in a study of OX40 agonist ivuxolimab in advanced cancers. The protocol was immunoSEQ multiplex PCR, while the TCRdb copy is restricted to in-frame clones and leaves out a portion. The sample yields about 35,000 clones, around 80% seen once. This specimen consisted of CD4+ or CD8+ T cells sorted from blood, obtained in a trial of the OX40 agonist ivuxolimab. These receptors were taken from an adult with an advanced solid tumor such as melanoma, head and neck, liver or kidney cancer.

This rearrangement joins TRBV18 to TRBJ2-3; D is unresolved. The germline gives CDR1 KGHSH, CDR2 LQKENI. The CDR3 consists of 13 residues. Deletions cut 2 bases from V and 5 bases from J, with 8 bases between. The CDR3 is CASSPGVQDTQYF. CDR3 in DNA: TGTGCCAGCTCACCAGGGGTTCAAGATACGCAGTATTTT.

The rearrangement uses TRBV30 and TRBJ1-2; D ambiguous. The CDR3 has 15 amino acids. Germline CDR1 reads GTSNPN; CDR2 reads SVGIG (reference sequence). The germline V and J ends were trimmed by 0 bases and 3 bases, with 14 bases remaining between them. CDR3: CAWSVKGEAHYGYTF. The CDR3 DNA reads as TGTGCCTGGAGTGTGAAAGGCGAGGCTCACTATGGCTACACCTTC.

The chain links TRBV15 to TRBJ1-1; D remains unclear. Germline V gene sequence: CDR1 LNHNV, CDR2 YYDKDF (reference sequence). The CDR3 sequence is 12 residues long. The germline V and J ends were trimmed by 0 bases and 6 bases, with 5 bases remaining between them. CDR3 residues: CATSRDAPEAFF. CDR3 DNA: TGTGCCACCAGCAGAGACGCGCCTGAAGCTTTCTTT.

A single count supports this clone. CDR3 nucleotides: TGTGCCAGCAGCTTGGGGGACAGGAATTATGGCTACACCTTC. It specifies CASSLGDRNYGYTF. V gene TRBV5-4 combines with J gene TRBJ1-2; 8 nucleotides agree with TRBD1. The germline gives CDR1 SGHNT, CDR2 YYREEE (reference sequence). Losses at the gene ends were 0 bases for V and 5 bases for J; bases not matched to a gene: 3. The CDR3 runs 14 residues.

This sequence joins TRBV15 and TRBJ2-1; D unclear. V was trimmed by 1 base and J by 0 bases, leaving 10 bases between them. The CDR3 covers 16 residues. Germline assignment: CDR1 LNHNV and CDR2 YYDKDF (reference sequence). Here the CDR3 reads CATSRGTGGSYNEQFF. CDR3 nucleotides: TGTGCCACCAGCAGAGGTACGGGCGGCTCCTACAATGAGCAGTTCTTC.

This clone appeared a few times. The V call is TRBV21-1, the J call TRBJ1-3. TRBV21-1 is a listed pseudogene. There are 15 residues in the CDR3. The CDR3 is CATPEMGSSGNTIYF. As DNA, the CDR3 is TGTGCCACCCCCGAGATGGGGAGCTCTGGAAACACCATATATTTT.

CDR3 amino acids: CASNPGSYEQYF. The CDR3 coding sequence is TGTGCCAGCAACCCGGGATCCTACGAGCAGTACTTC. The chain uses TRBV2 and TRBJ2-7, with D possibly TRBD2 on 5 matching bases. Germline loops: CDR1 SNHLY, CDR2 FYNNEI. With 7 bases removed from V and 1 base from J, the gap between germline ends came to 8 bases. This CDR3 has 12 residues.

The chain is built from TRBV4-2 and TRBJ1-5, with D maybe TRBD1 (5 bases). The CDR3 totals 15 residues. With 0 bases removed from V and 3 bases from J, the gap between germline ends came to 9 bases. The V gene's germline CDR1 is LGHNA and CDR2 YNFKEQ. CDR3 in DNA: TGTGCCAGCAGCCAAGATGAGGGGAACAATCAGCCCCAGCATTTT. This encodes CASSQDEGNNQPQHF.

By share of the sample, this clone is medium-sized. The chain joins TRBV19 to TRBJ1-2; D not resolved. Germline loops: CDR1 LNHDA, CDR2 SQIVND (reference sequence). Trimming took off 5 bases at V and 1 base at J, with 11 bases between the two ends. The CDR3 contains 14 residues. The chain's CDR3 is CASSPQLSNYGYTF. The CDR3 DNA reads as TGTGCCAGTAGTCCCCAGCTGAGTAACTATGGCTACACCTTC.

The rearrangement links TRBV4-2 to TRBJ2-7; 7 positions match TRBD2. The V and J ends lost 2 bases and 3 bases, in that order; junction bases with no gene match: 7. CDR3 length: 15 amino acids. Per germline, CDR1 LGHNA and CDR2 YNFKEQ. The DNA for the CDR3 is TGTGCCAGCAGCCAAAAGCGGGACGCCATCTACGAGCAGTACTTC. It is translated as CASSQKRDAIYEQYF.

The rearrangement links TRBV9 to TRBJ1-1, with D possibly being TRBD1 (5 bases). Germline V lookup: CDR1 SGDLS, CDR2 YYNGEE. The CDR3 has 14 residues. V was trimmed by 1 base and J by 1 base, leaving 8 bases between them. CDR3 amino acids: CASSVQGTNTEAFF. The CDR3 nucleotides are TGTGCCAGCAGCGTACAGGGTACGAACACTGAAGCTTTCTTT.

V is TRBV7-2 and J is TRBJ1-1; tentative D call: TRBD1 (5 bases). Germline V CDR1 and CDR2: SGHTA, FQGNSA. The CDR3 consists of 14 residues. The germline V and J ends were trimmed by 5 bases and 3 bases, with 13 bases remaining between them. The CDR3 DNA follows: TGTGCCAGCAGCCGCGGGGCTAAGGACACTGAAGCTTTCTTT. Its protein product is CASSRGAKDTEAFF.

This clone was seen more than once but under ten times. This chain links TRBV7-9 with TRBJ2-7; D is tentatively TRBD1 or TRBD2 (6 bases each). With 3 bases removed from V and 5 bases from J, the gap between germline ends came to 20 bases. The CDR3 loop spans 16 amino acids. Per germline, CDR1 SEHNR and CDR2 FQNEAQ (reference sequence). The CDR3 is CASSFTPGDLFDEQYF. The CDR3 DNA reads as TGTGCCAGCAGCTTTACCCCAGGGGACTTATTCGACGAGCAGTACTTC.

V and J are TRBV2 and TRBJ2-7; either TRBD1 or TRBD2 may fit D (5 bases each). This CDR3 region has 12 residues. Germline-derived CDR1 and CDR2 are SNHLY and FYNNEI. The V end was cut by 3 bases, the J end by 4 bases, with 7 bases between. The CDR3 sequence is CASSEGEYEQYV. CDR3 coding DNA: TGTGCCAGCAGTGAGGGGGAATACGAGCAGTACGTC.

This clone was seen a single time. V is TRBV6-6 and J is TRBJ1-2, with D tentatively TRBD1 (5 bases). The germline V and J ends were trimmed by 6 bases and 8 bases, with 16 bases remaining between them. CDR1 MNHNY and CDR2 SVGAGI come from the germline V gene (reference sequence). CDR3 size: 13 residues. CDR3 loop: CASRIPGSRGYTF. The CDR3 DNA sequence: TGTGCCAGCAGAATCCCAGGGTCGAGGGGCTACACCTTC.

This rearrangement joins TRBV9 to TRBJ2-5; the D gene is possibly TRBD2 (6 bases). This CDR3 is 12 amino acids long. V was pared by 3 bases and J by 5 bases, with 8 bases between. The V gene's germline CDR1 is SGDLS and CDR2 YYNGEE. CDR3 in amino acids: CASSGSGETQYF. CDR3 nucleotides: TGTGCCAGCAGCGGAAGCGGGGAGACCCAGTACTTC.

The genes are TRBV7-9 and TRBJ1-2; perhaps TRBD1 as D (6 bases). In germline, CDR1 is SEHNR, CDR2 FQNEAQ (reference sequence). Trimming shortened V by 5 bases and J by 1 base, and 14 bases separated the two germline ends. This CDR3 region has 15 residues. The CDR3: CASSPQGSLNYGYTF. Written as DNA, the CDR3 is TGTGCCAGCAGCCCACAGGGTAGTCTTAACTATGGCTACACCTTC.

The rearrangement links TRBV30 to TRBJ1-2; 9 bases fit TRBD1. Germline lookup yields CDR1 GTSNPN and CDR2 SVGIG (reference sequence). CDR3 size: 14 residues. The junction had 8 bases not matched to a gene; V was cut back by 2 bases and J by 7 bases. The CDR3: CAWSIRQGGIGYTF. The CDR3 DNA reads TGTGCCTGGAGTATCCGACAGGGGGGCATTGGCTACACCTTC.

This clone was counted once. This chain joins TRBV28 and TRBJ1-1; D not resolved. V was pared by 3 bases and J by 1 base, with 15 bases between. The CDR3 spans 16 residues. Germline CDR1 MDHEN, CDR2 SYDVKM. The CDR3 reads CASSFLSDLANTEAFF. The CDR3 DNA is TGTGCCAGCAGTTTTCTGAGTGATCTAGCGAACACTGAAGCTTTCTTT.

The chain links TRBV27 to TRBJ2-2; TRBD2 matches at 9 bases. Germline trimming cut 0 bases from V and 2 bases from J; bases unmatched to any gene: 4. The CDR3 is 17 amino acids. Germline V gene sequence: CDR1 MNHEY, CDR2 SMNVEV (reference sequence). As DNA, the CDR3 is TGTGCCAGCAGTTTATCGCGGGGGGGCATAAACACCGGGGAGCTGTTTTTT. It translates to CASSLSRGGINTGELFF.

This chain uses TRBV2 with TRBJ2-1; D gene unclear. Germline lookup yields CDR1 SNHLY and CDR2 FYNNEI. This CDR3 has 15 amino acids. Trimming stripped 0 bases from V and 7 bases from J, with 13 bases between. CDR3 sequence: CASSEAQTRRNEQFF. The CDR3 DNA reads TGTGCCAGCAGTGAAGCGCAGACAAGAAGGAATGAGCAGTTCTTC.

This chain's CDR3 is CASSEGIHTDTQYF. The CDR3 coding sequence is TGTGCCAGCAGTGAAGGGATACACACAGATACGCAGTATTTT. The chain carries TRBV2 and TRBJ2-3; no definite D call. CDR3 length: 14 amino acids. In germline, CDR1 is SNHLY, CDR2 FYNNEI. The germline V and J ends were trimmed by 1 base and 2 bases, with 7 bases remaining between them.

Judged by abundance, this clone is medium-sized. The J gene is TRBJ1-5, the V gene TRBV27; tentative D call: TRBD1 (5 bases). Germline assignment: CDR1 MNHEY and CDR2 SMNVEV (reference sequence). The germline V and J ends were trimmed by 1 base and 2 bases, with 15 bases remaining between them. The CDR3 has 17 residues. CDR3 nucleotides: TGTGCCAGCAGTTTATTCGCCGTGGGGGAGGGCAATCAGCCCCAGCATTTT. Protein: CASSLFAVGEGNQPQHF.

The rearrangement joins TRBV2 to TRBJ1-1, with a tentative D call TRBD1 (5 bases). Germline lookup yields CDR1 SNHLY and CDR2 FYNNEI. Trimming removed 8 bases from V and 3 bases from J, with 13 bases in between. This CDR3 spans 13 amino acids. The CDR3 DNA is TGTGCCAGCTCTGGGGGGTCGGACACTGAAGCTTTCTTT. Its translation is CASSGGSDTEAFF. The variable domain in full, completed from reference TRBV2 and TRBJ1-1, reads EPEVTQTPSHQVTQMGQEVILRCVPISNHLYFYWYRQILGQKVEFLVSFYNNEISEKSEIFDDQFSVERPDGSNFTLKIRSTKLEDSAMYFCASSGGSDTEAFFGQGTRLTVV.

The chain recombines TRBV19 with TRBJ1-2; possible D gene TRBD1, 5 bases. Looked up from germline, CDR1 is LNHDA and CDR2 is SQIVND (reference sequence). V dropped 5 bases and J dropped 7 bases, with 11 bases sitting between them. This CDR3 has 12 residues. CDR3 amino acids: CASSPRDVGYTF. In DNA, the CDR3 is TGTGCCAGTAGTCCCAGGGACGTTGGCTACACCTTC.

This chain connects TRBV5-1 to TRBJ1-3, with 7 bases lining up with TRBD1. This CDR3 has 15 residues. J gave up 8 bases and V 4 bases, and 12 bases lay outside the gene matches. Germline V CDR1 and CDR2: SGHRS, YFSETQ. The CDR3 loop is CASSTFSRGTDTIYF. The CDR3 DNA reads TGCGCCAGCAGCACTTTCTCCAGGGGGACAGACACCATATATTTT.

DNA for the CDR3: TGTGCCAGCAGCCAGGGACTTCAAGAGACCCAGTACTTC. Translated, it gives CASSQGLQETQYF. The chain combines TRBV7-9 with TRBJ2-5, with D maybe TRBD2 (6 bases). Looked up from germline, CDR1 is SEHNR and CDR2 is FQNEAQ (reference sequence). The V gene lost 5 bases and the J gene lost 2 bases, with 9 bases spanning the gap. The CDR3 extends over 13 amino acids.